This note documents a single T cell receptor beta chain sequence. This sample is part of a study of human T cells and chemical hapten exposure. MiXCR was run by TCRdb on the RACE reads, yielding one entry per CDR3 protein. The sample has more than 55,000 distinct CDR3 sequences, more than 8% seen once; the top ten hold 8% to 10%. The time point was: pre-sensitization, week 0. Sample treatment: therapeutic diphenylcyclopropenone sensitization with weekly scalp DPC. This CDR3 is built from 15 residues. V lost 6 bases to trimming and J lost 2 bases, with 14 bases between them. From germline, CDR1 is MDHEN and CDR2 SYDVKM.

The J gene is TRBJ1-5, the V gene TRBV28; tentatively, D is TRBD1 (6 bases). The receptor comes from a man aged 35 to 55 with alopecia areata. Some clones in this sample may be carry-over from other donors' samples. The sequencing used whole blood, collected in connection with sensitization to the hapten diphenylcyclopropenone (DPC). CDR3: CASRVTGLGNQPQHF. Here the CDR3 DNA reads TGTGCCAGCAGGGTGACAGGTCTGGGCAATCAGCCCCAGCATTTT.